A selection of T cell receptor beta chains follows, all from one sample in a study of shared clonotypes between healthy human individuals. Only in-frame clones appear in the TCRdb table, and some are missing; sequencing was by immunoSEQ multiplex PCR. The sample lists 800,000 to 1,200,000 clones; roughly 74% were seen once. The sample was memory CD4+ T cells from PBMCs. The receptor source for this set is a man between 18 and 29 years old in good health. Some clones in this sample may be carry-over from other donors' samples. CDR3s include the opening cysteine and the closing phenylalanine or tryptophan. Each record gives: V gene, J gene, clone size, D gene, CDR3 DNA, CDR3 protein. The D gene is left open where the match is weak. Clone size is shown for a subset of rows, as once, few, many or a class of expanded clone.

TRBV5-1,TRBJ2-1,NA,NA,TGCGCCAGTAGACCAATTGCAGGGTCCACGCCCCACAATGAGCAGTTCTTC,CASRPIAGSTPHNEQFF
TRBV5-4,TRBJ2-7,NA,NA,TGTGCCAGCACCTCGGGGCCAGCCTACGAGCAGTACTTC,CASTSGPAYEQYF
TRBV2,TRBJ1-2,once,NA,TGTGCCAGCAGTCCCCTGAAGACAGGAATCAACTATGGCTACACCTTC,CASSPLKTGINYGYTF
TRBV11-3,TRBJ2-1,NA,NA,TGTGCCAGCAGCCCCCGCGGCCGCCTCAATGAGCAGTTCTTC,CASSPRGRLNEQFF
TRBV7-9,TRBJ2-7,once,NA,TGTGCCAGCAGCTTACACAGGGACTCCTACGAGCAGTACTTC,CASSLHRDSYEQYF
TRBV7-8,TRBJ1-2,once,NA,TGTGCCAGCAGTCCCCTAGGGAACCAAAACTATGGCTACACCTTC,CASSPLGNQNYGYTF
TRBV7-9,TRBJ2-3,NA,NA,TGTGCCAGCAGCCTTATCCTCCTGGGGGGAACAGATACGCAGTATTTT,CASSLILLGGTDTQYF
TRBV2,TRBJ1-3,NA,TRBD1,TGTGCCAGCAGGTACTGGGGACAGCCTTACTCTGGAAACACCATATATTTT,CASRYWGQPYSGNTIYF
TRBV30,TRBJ1-1,NA,NA,TGTGCCTGGAGTAGGAGTAACTTGGCTGAAGCTTTCTTT,CAWSRSNLAEAFF
TRBV5-1,TRBJ2-1,NA,TRBD2,TGCGCCAGCAGAATTGGAAGAGCGGGAATTTACAATGAGCAGTTCTTC,CASRIGRAGIYNEQFF
TRBV5-1,TRBJ2-5,NA,NA,TGCGCCAGCAGCTTTGGATACAGCCAAGAGACCCAGTACTTC,CASSFGYSQETQYF
TRBV29-1,TRBJ1-1,NA,NA,TGCAGCGTTTCAGGGACCACTGAAGCCTTCTTT,CSVSGTTEAFF
TRBV7-2,TRBJ2-4,few,TRBD1,TGTGCCAGCAGCGAAACCGGGACAGGCAAAAACATTCAGTACTTC,CASSETGTGKNIQYF
TRBV15,TRBJ2-7,few,NA,TGTGCCACCAGCCCCCCCGGTTCGAGCTCCTACGAGCAGTACTTC,CATSPPGSSSYEQYF
TRBV5-8,TRBJ1-4,few,NA,TGTGCCAGCAGCGTAACAGGGCGGAATGAAAAACTGTTTTTT,CASSVTGRNEKLFF
TRBV28,TRBJ1-2,NA,TRBD1,TGTGCCAGCAGTCCACCAGGGGGCACTAACTATGGCTACACCTTC,CASSPPGGTNYGYTF
TRBV28,TRBJ1-1,NA,NA,TGTGCCAGCTCTCCAGGGCGGTTCTTAACGAACACTGAAGCTTTCTTT,CASSPGRFLTNTEAFF
TRBV5-8,TRBJ2-7,NA,NA,TGTGCCAGCAGCTCATCCGGGACCCTTCGCTACGAGCAGTACTTC,CASSSSGTLRYEQYF
TRBV5-8,TRBJ2-7,many,TRBD2,TGTGCCAGCAGCTCCTGGCGGACTAGCGGGAGTGTGCAGTACTTC,CASSSWRTSGSVQYF
TRBV2,TRBJ2-5,NA,TRBD2,TGTGCCAGCAGCCTCGGACTAGCGGGAGGGAATCAAGAGACCCAGTACTTC,CASSLGLAGGNQETQYF
TRBV6-1,TRBJ1-2,NA,NA,TGTGCCAGCAGTGAAGCGATAGGAAGGGTTGGCTATGGCTACACCTTC,CASSEAIGRVGYGYTF
TRBV19,TRBJ1-2,NA,NA,TGTGCCAGTAGCGGCTATGGCTACACCTTC,CASSGYGYTF
TRBV5-3,TRBJ2-4,NA,TRBD2,TGTGCCAGAAGCCCCCCCGGGACTAGCGGGTACGCCAAAAACATTCAGTACTTC,CARSPPGTSGYAKNIQYF
TRBV4-1,TRBJ2-6,NA,NA,TGCGCCAGCAGCCAAGATTCGCGTTACTCTGGGGCCAACGTCCTGACTTTC,CASSQDSRYSGANVLTF
TRBV7-2,TRBJ1-3,NA,NA,TGTGCCAGCAGCAGAGGGTTATTCTCTGGAAACACCATATATTTT,CASSRGLFSGNTIYF
TRBV27,TRBJ1-2,NA,NA,TGTGCCAGCAGTTTGTCGGACACCAAGGGCAACTATGGCTACACCTTC,CASSLSDTKGNYGYTF
TRBV18,TRBJ1-2,NA,TRBD1,TGTGCCAGCTCACCACCGCAGACAGGGGGGCGAGGCTACACCTTC,CASSPPQTGGRGYTF
TRBV7-2,TRBJ2-5,NA,NA,TGTGCCAGCAGCTTTGATAGGTCCCTGCAGTACTTC,CASSFDRSLQYF
TRBV5-1,TRBJ2-3,NA,NA,TGCGCCAGCAGCCCGGCCCAGGGCACAGATACGCAGTATTTT,CASSPAQGTDTQYF
TRBV5-1,TRBJ2-5,few,NA,TGCGCCAGCAGCCCAACAAGGATTGGGTACCAAGAGACCCAGTACTTC,CASSPTRIGYQETQYF
TRBV5-1,TRBJ2-3,NA,TRBD2,TGCGCCAGCAGCCCGACTAGCGGGAGGGTTAAGGGCACAGATACGCAGTATTTT,CASSPTSGRVKGTDTQYF
TRBV5-1,TRBJ1-5,NA,NA,TGCGCCAGCAGCTTGGGGGCGGGGGATGGGAATCAGCCCCAGCATTTT,CASSLGAGDGNQPQHF
TRBV5-1,TRBJ1-5,NA,TRBD1,TGCGCCAGCAGCTTTACGGGACAGGACCGACCCCAGCATTTT,CASSFTGQDRPQHF
TRBV11-2,TRBJ2-3,NA,NA,TGTGCCAGCAGCTTAGGATTCACGACGAGGCTATACACAGATACGCAGTATTTT,CASSLGFTTRLYTDTQYF
TRBV2,TRBJ1-2,NA,NA,TGTGCCAGCAGCCCCAGGGTTCCTGGCTACACCTTC,CASSPRVPGYTF
TRBV7-8,TRBJ1-2,NA,NA,TGTGCCAGCAGCGGTCCGTTGATCGGTGGCTACACCTTC,CASSGPLIGGYTF
TRBV29-1,TRBJ1-1,few,NA,TGCAGCGTTGAATGGTACATGAACACTGAAGCTTTCTTT,CSVEWYMNTEAFF
TRBV28,TRBJ1-2,NA,NA,TGTGCCAGCAGTCCAAGTTATGGGGGCTACACCTTC,CASSPSYGGYTF
TRBV9,TRBJ1-4,once,TRBD1,TGTGCCAGCAGCGTAGCCCCCCCAGGGACAGGGGATGAAAAACTGTTTTTT,CASSVAPPGTGDEKLFF
TRBV28,TRBJ2-1,once,TRBD1,TGTGCCAGCAGGCAATTGGTCGGACAGGGGAGAAGCAATGAGCAGTTCTTC,CASRQLVGQGRSNEQFF
TRBV28,TRBJ1-3,once,NA,TGTGCCAGCAGTTTTGTGGCAGGGCGAAACACCATATATTTT,CASSFVAGRNTIYF
TRBV5-1,TRBJ2-3,NA,NA,TGCGCCAGCAGCATGGCATTCGGGTTAACAGATACGCAGTATTTT,CASSMAFGLTDTQYF
TRBV5-5,TRBJ2-2,NA,NA,TGTGCCAGCAGCTTGGTCGGCGGGGCGGGCGGGGAGCTGTTTTTT,CASSLVGGAGGELFF
TRBV27,TRBJ2-1,NA,NA,TGTGCCAGCAGTTTTAAGCTGGCTAACAATGAGCAGTTCTTC,CASSFKLANNEQFF
TRBV11-1,TRBJ1-2,NA,NA,TGTGCCAGCAGCTCACAAGGCGTCTTCCCTTATGGCTACACCTTC,CASSSQGVFPYGYTF
TRBV6-5,TRBJ2-1,once,TRBD2,TGTGCCAGCAGAGGACTAGCGGGAGGTTCCGAGCAGTTCTTC,CASRGLAGGSEQFF
TRBV7-8,TRBJ2-7,once,NA,TGTGCCAGCATGTCAAAGGATAGCTCCTACGAGCAGTACTTC,CASMSKDSSYEQYF
TRBV5-1,TRBJ2-1,NA,TRBD2,TGCGCCAGCAGCTTGGCGGCTAGCGGGGTTTACAATGAGCAGTTCTTC,CASSLAASGVYNEQFF
TRBV7-3,TRBJ2-1,NA,NA,TGTGCCAGCAGCCCATACGGGACCGCGAAAGGAAGTGAGCAGTTCTTC,CASSPYGTAKGSEQFF
TRBV19,TRBJ1-3,NA,NA,TGTGCCAGTAGTCCCCTCGTGGAATCTGGAAACACCATATATTTT,CASSPLVESGNTIYF
TRBV29-1,TRBJ2-5,NA,NA,TGCAGTGCAGGGATTGCGGAGACCCAGTACTTC,CSAGIAETQYF
TRBV28,TRBJ2-1,NA,TRBD2,TGTGCCAGTCAAAAACGCCCGGGGGGGCGCAGCTCCTACAATGAGCAGTTCTTC,CASQKRPGGRSSYNEQFF
TRBV4-3,TRBJ2-1,NA,TRBD2,TGCGCCAGCAGCCCAACCGGCGGGGGCTCCTACAATGAGCAGTTCTTC,CASSPTGGGSYNEQFF
TRBV13,TRBJ1-4,NA,NA,TGTGCCAGCAGCTTCCGGGGGAAAACTAATGAAAAACTGTTTTTT,CASSFRGKTNEKLFF
TRBV7-3,TRBJ2-4,NA,TRBD2,TGTGCCAGCAGCTTAGCGGGGACTAGCGGAAAAAACATTCAGTACTTC,CASSLAGTSGKNIQYF
TRBV6-5,TRBJ1-2,NA,NA,TGTGCCAGCAGTTACGGCCTTGGCTACACCTTC,CASSYGLGYTF
TRBV5-1,TRBJ2-7,NA,TRBD2,TGCGCCAGCAGACCGACTAGCGGGATCTACGAGCAGTACTTC,CASRPTSGIYEQYF
TRBV9,TRBJ2-3,NA,NA,TGTGCCAGCAGCGTCCGGGGGCGCTTCTGGACCACAGATACGCAGTATTTT,CASSVRGRFWTTDTQYF
TRBV25-1,TRBJ1-5,NA,NA,TGTGCCAGCAGTGAATATGGAGAAGGGGCGCATTTGCAGCCCCAGCATTTT,CASSEYGEGAHLQPQHF